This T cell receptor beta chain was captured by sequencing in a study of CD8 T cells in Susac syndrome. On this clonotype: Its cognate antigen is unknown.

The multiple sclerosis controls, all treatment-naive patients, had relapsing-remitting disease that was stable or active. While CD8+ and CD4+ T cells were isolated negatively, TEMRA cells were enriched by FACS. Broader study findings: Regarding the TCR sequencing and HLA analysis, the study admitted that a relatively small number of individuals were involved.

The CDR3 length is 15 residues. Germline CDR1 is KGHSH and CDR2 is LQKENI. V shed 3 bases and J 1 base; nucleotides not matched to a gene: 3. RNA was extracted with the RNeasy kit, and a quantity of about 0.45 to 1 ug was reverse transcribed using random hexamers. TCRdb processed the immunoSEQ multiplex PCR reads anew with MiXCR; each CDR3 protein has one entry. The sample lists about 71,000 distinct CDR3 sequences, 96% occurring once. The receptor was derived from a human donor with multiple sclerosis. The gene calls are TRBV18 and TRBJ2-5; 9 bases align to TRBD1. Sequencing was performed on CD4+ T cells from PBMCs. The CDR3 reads CASSPGTGIQETQYF. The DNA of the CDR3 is TGTGCCAGCTCACCCGGGACAGGGATCCAAGAGACCCAGTACTTC. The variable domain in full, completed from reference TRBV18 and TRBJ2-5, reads NAGVMQNPRHLVRRRGQEARLRCSPMKGHSHVYWYRQLPEEGLKFMVYLQKENIIDESGMPKERFSAEFPKEGPSILRIQQVVRGDSAAYFCASSPGTGIQETQYFGPGTRLLVL.